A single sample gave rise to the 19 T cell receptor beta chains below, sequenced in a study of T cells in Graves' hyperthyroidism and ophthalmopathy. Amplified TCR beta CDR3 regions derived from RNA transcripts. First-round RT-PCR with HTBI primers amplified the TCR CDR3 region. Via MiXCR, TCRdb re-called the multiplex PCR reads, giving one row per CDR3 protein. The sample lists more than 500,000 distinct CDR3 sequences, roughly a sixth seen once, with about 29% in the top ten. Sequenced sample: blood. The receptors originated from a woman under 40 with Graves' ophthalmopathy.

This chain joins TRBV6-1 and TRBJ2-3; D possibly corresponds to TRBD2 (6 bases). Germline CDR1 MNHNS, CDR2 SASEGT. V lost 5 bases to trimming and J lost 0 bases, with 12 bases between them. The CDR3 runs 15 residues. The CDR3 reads CASSSTGGSTDTQYF. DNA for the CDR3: TGTGCCAGCAGTTCCACTGGGGGGAGCACAGATACGCAGTATTTT.

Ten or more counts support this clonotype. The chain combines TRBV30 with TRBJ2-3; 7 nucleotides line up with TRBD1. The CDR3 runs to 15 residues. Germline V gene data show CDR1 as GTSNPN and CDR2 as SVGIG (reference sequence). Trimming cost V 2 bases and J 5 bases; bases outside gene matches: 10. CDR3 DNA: TGTGCCTGGAGTCCTACAGGGGTCCCCGTAGATACGCAGTATTTT. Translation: CAWSPTGVPVDTQYF.

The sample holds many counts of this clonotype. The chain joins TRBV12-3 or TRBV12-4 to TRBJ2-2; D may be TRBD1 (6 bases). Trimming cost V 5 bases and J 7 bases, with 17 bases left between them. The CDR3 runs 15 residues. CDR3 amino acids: CASSPLGAQGGELFF. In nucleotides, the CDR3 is TGTGCCAGCAGTCCCCTGGGGGCGCAGGGCGGGGAGCTGTTTTTT.

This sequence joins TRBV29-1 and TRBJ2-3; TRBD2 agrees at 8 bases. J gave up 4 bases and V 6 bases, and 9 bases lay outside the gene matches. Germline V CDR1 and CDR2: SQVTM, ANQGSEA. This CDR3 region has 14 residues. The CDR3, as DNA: TGCAGCGTGGGGATTAGCGGGACTGCAGATACGCAGTATTTT. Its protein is CSVGISGTADTQYF.

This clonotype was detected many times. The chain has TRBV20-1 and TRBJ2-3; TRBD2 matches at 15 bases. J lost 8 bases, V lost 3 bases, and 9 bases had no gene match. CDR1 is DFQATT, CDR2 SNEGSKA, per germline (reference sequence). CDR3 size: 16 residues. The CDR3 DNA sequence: TGCAGTGCTAGCGGACTAGCGGGAGGGCTACCGGGTACGCAGTATTTT. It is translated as CSASGLAGGLPGTQYF.

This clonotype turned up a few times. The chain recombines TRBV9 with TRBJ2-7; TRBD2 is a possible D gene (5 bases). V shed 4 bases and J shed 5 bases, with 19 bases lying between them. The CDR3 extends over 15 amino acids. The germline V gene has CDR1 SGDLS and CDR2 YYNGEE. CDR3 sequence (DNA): TGTGCCAGCAGCCCTAGTGGGGTTTCCGGGGACGAGCAGTACTTC. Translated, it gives CASSPSGVSGDEQYF.

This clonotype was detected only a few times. CDR3: CASSLSSGAETQYF. For the CDR3, the DNA is TGTGCCAGCAGCTTATCTAGCGGAGCAGAGACCCAGTACTTC. The chain employs TRBV7-9 and TRBJ2-5; 7 bases are a match to TRBD2. J lost 4 bases, V lost 2 bases, and 4 bases had no gene match. The germline gives CDR1 SEHNR, CDR2 FQNEAQ (reference sequence). The CDR3 is 14 amino acids.

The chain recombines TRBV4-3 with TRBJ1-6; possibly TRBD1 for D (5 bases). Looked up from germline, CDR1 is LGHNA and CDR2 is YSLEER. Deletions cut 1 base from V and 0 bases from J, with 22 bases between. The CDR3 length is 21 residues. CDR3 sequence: CASSQGFRFSGLNSYNSPLHF. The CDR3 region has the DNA TGCGCCAGCAGCCAAGGCTTTAGGTTTTCAGGGTTGAACTCCTATAATTCACCCCTCCACTTT.

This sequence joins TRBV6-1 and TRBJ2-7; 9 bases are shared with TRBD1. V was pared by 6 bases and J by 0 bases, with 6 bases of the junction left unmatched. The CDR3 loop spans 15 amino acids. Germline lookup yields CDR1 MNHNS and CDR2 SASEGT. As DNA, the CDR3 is TGTGCCAGCAGGGGACAGGGAATCGTCTCCTACGAGCAGTACTTC. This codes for CASRGQGIVSYEQYF.

CDR3 protein: CASSSAGGPDNEQFF. As DNA, the CDR3 is TGTGCCAGCAGCTCAGCGGGAGGGCCTGATAATGAGCAGTTCTTC. The chain carries TRBV7-6 and TRBJ2-1; 10 bases are shared with TRBD2. The CDR3 length is 15 residues. The germline V gene encodes CDR1 SGHVS and CDR2 FNYEAQ. V trimming: 4 bases; J trimming: 7 bases; junction bases outside the gene matches: 7.

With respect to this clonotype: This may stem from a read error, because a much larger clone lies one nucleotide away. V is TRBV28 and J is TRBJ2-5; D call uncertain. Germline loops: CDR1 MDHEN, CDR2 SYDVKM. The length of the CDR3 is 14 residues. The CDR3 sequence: CASSFARYQEAQYF. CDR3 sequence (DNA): TGTGCCAGCAGTTTCGCCAGGTACCAAGAGGCCCAGTACTTC.

CDR3 in amino acids: CAGSGDDYNEQFF. The CDR3 coding sequence is TGTGCCGGTTCAGGGGATGACTACAATGAGCAGTTCTTC. V usage is TRBV30 and J usage is TRBJ2-1; D is perhaps TRBD1 (6 bases). Per germline, CDR1 GTSNPN and CDR2 SVGIG (reference sequence). Trimming cost V 8 bases and J 3 bases, with 14 bases left between them. The CDR3 has 13 residues. The full variable domain, its missing parts supplied by reference TRBV30 and TRBJ2-1, is SQTIHQWPATLVQPVGSPLSLECTVEGTSNPNLYWYRQAAGRGLQLLFYSVGIGQISSEVPQNLSASRPQDRQFILSSKKLLLSDSGFYLCAGSGDDYNEQFFGPGTRLTVL.

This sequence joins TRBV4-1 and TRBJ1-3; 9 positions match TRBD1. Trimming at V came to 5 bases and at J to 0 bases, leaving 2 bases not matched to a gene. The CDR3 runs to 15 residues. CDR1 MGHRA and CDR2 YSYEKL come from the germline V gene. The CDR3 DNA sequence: TGCGCCAGCAGCGACAGGGGGAGCTCTGGAAACACCATATATTTT. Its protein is CASSDRGSSGNTIYF.

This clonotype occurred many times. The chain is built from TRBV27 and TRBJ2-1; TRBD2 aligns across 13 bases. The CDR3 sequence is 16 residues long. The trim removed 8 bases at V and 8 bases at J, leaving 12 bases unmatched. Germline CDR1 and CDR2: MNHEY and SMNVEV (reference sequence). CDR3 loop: CASHPGGTSGKYEQFF. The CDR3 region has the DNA TGTGCCAGCCATCCGGGCGGGACTAGCGGGAAATATGAGCAGTTCTTC.

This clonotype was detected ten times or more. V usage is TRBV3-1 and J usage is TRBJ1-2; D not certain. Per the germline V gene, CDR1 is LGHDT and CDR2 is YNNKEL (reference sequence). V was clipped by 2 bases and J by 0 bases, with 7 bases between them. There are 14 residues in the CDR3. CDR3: CASSQKVANYGYTF. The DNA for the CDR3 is TGTGCCAGCAGCCAAAAGGTAGCTAACTATGGCTACACCTTC.

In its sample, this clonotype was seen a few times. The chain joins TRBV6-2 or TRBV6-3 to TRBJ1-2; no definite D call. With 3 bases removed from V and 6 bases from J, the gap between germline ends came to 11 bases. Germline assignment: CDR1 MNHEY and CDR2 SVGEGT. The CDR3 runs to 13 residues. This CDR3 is CASSYNLWNGYTF. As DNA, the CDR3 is TGTGCCAGCAGTTATAATCTCTGGAATGGCTACACCTTC.

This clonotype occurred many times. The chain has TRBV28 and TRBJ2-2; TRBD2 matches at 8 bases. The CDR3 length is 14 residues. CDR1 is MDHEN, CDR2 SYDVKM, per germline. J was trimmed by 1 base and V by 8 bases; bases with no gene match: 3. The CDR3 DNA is TGTGCCAGCGGCCTAGCGGGGAACACCGGGGAGCTGTTTTTT. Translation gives CASGLAGNTGELFF. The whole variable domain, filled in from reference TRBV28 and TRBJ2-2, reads DVKVTQSSRYLVKRTGEKVFLECVQDMDHENMFWYRQDPGLGLRLIYFSYDVKMKEKGDIPEGYSVSREKKERFSLILESASTNQTSMYLCASGLAGNTGELFFGEGSRLTVL.

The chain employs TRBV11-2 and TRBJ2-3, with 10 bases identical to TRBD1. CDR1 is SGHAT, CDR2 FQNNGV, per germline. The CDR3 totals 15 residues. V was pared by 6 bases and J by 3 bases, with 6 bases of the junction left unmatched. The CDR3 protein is CASRRPGQGTDTQYF. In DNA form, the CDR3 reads TGTGCCAGCAGGCGGCCGGGACAGGGGACAGATACGCAGTATTTT. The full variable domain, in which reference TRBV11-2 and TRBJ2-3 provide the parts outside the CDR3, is EAGVAQSPRYKIIEKRQSVAFWCNPISGHATLYWYQQILGQGPKLLIQFQNNGVVDDSQLPKDRFSAERLKGVDSTLKIQPAKLEDSAVYLCASRRPGQGTDTQYFGPGTRLTVL.

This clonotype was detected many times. This CDR3 is CASSLEGENTEAFF. In nucleotides, the CDR3 is TGCGCCAGCAGCTTGGAGGGGGAGAACACTGAAGCTTTCTTT. The chain couples TRBV5-1 to TRBJ1-1; D possibly corresponds to TRBD1 (6 bases). Germline V lookup: CDR1 SGHRS, CDR2 YFSETQ. Trimming removed 0 bases at V and 1 base at J, with 7 bases between. There are 14 residues in the CDR3.